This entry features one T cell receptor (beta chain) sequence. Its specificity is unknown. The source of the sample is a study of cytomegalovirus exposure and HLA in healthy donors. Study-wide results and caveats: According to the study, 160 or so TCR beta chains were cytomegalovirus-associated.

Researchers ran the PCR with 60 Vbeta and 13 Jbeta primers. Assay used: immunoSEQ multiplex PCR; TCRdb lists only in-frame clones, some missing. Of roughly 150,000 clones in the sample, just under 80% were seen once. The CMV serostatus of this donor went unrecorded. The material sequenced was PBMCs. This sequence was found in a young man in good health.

In nucleotides, the CDR3 is TGTGCCAGCTCACCACGAGAGACAGGGTCTGGGGCCAACGTCCTGACTTTC. Translation: CASSPRETGSGANVLTF. The V and J genes are TRBV18 and TRBJ2-6; 7 bases align to TRBD1. The CDR3 sequence is 17 residues long. Trimming removed 1 base from V and 1 base from J; junction bases left unmatched: 4. CDR1 is KGHSH and CDR2 is LQKENI in the germline V gene.